These 27 T cell receptor beta chains originate from one sample sequenced in a study of human T cells and chemical hapten exposure. Via MiXCR, TCRdb re-called the RACE reads, giving one row per CDR3 protein. The sample carries about 90,000 distinct CDR3 sequences, 9.5% to 13% recorded once. Regarding time point: patch test 3, about 24 weeks after DPC sensitization. Treatment described: therapeutic diphenylcyclopropenone sensitization with weekly scalp DPC. Sequenced material: whole blood, taken in connection with sensitization to the hapten diphenylcyclopropenone (DPC). These receptors were taken from a woman under 40 with alopecia areata. Some clones in this sample may be carry-over from other donors' samples.

This clonotype was seen ten or more times. The chain is built from TRBV11-3 and TRBJ2-2; unclear D gene. CDR3 length equals 13 residues. Trimming shortened V by 5 bases and J by 0 bases, and 4 bases separated the two germline ends. Germline CDR1 and CDR2: SGHNT and YENEEA. The CDR3, as DNA: TGTGCCAGCAGCCCACCGAACACCGGGGAGCTGTTTTTT. It codes for CASSPPNTGELFF. Supplemented by reference TRBV11-3 and TRBJ2-2, the full variable domain reads EAGVVQSPRYKIIEKKQPVAFWCNPISGHNTLYWYLQNLGQGPELLIRYENEEAVDDSQLPKDRFSAERLKGVDSTLKIQPAELGDSAVYLCASSPPNTGELFFGEGSRLTVL.

This clonotype was found many times. This chain uses TRBV19 with TRBJ2-3, with a possible D match to TRBD2 (5 bases). V was pared by 5 bases and J by 1 base, with 19 bases between. The germline CDR1 and CDR2 sequences are LNHDA and SQIVND (reference sequence). This CDR3 region has 17 residues. The CDR3 region has the DNA TGTGCCAGTAGTGCGTCGCCACTAGGACGCGGCACAGATACGCAGTATTTT. Its translation is CASSASPLGRGTDTQYF. Full variable domain (missing parts from reference TRBV19 and TRBJ2-3): DGGITQSPKYLFRKEGQNVTLSCEQNLNHDAMYWYRQDPGQGLRLIYYSQIVNDFQKGDIAEGYSVSREKKESFPLTVTSAQKNPTAFYLCASSASPLGRGTDTQYFGPGTRLTVL.

V usage is TRBV5-6 and J usage is TRBJ2-7; D remains unclear. Germline V gives CDR1 SGHDT, CDR2 YYEEEE. The V gene lost 0 bases and the J gene lost 3 bases, with 4 bases spanning the gap. The CDR3 has 12 amino acids. The chain's CDR3 is CASSLERYEQYF. CDR3 DNA sequence: TGTGCCAGCAGCTTGGAACGCTACGAGCAGTACTTC.

In its sample, this clonotype was seen many times. V gene TRBV19 combines with J gene TRBJ1-5, with D tentatively TRBD1 (5 bases). V dropped 5 bases and J dropped 0 bases, with 17 bases sitting between them. CDR3 size: 17 residues. Germline assignment: CDR1 LNHDA and CDR2 SQIVND (reference sequence). As DNA, the CDR3 is TGTGCCAGTAGTGACCCTACCGGGACCAATAGCAATCAGCCCCAGCATTTT. As protein: CASSDPTGTNSNQPQHF.

This clonotype was seen repeatedly, ten times or more. In nucleotides, the CDR3 is TGTGCCACCGAACAGGCTTATAGCAATCAGCCCCAGCATTTT. This sequence encodes CATEQAYSNQPQHF. The rearrangement links TRBV10-3 to TRBJ1-5; a weak D match, TRBD1 (5 bases). The CDR3 length is 14 residues. Germline CDR1 is ENHRY and CDR2 is SYGVKD. The V end was cut by 10 bases, the J end by 0 bases, with 13 bases between.

This clonotype was picked up a small number of times. The chain employs TRBV28 and TRBJ2-7; 9 bases agree with TRBD1. The CDR3 is 15 residues long. Germline V CDR1 and CDR2: MDHEN, SYDVKM. The trim removed 5 bases at V and 5 bases at J, leaving 10 bases unmatched. The CDR3 loop reads CASSTSGTGYHEQYF. The DNA of the CDR3 is TGTGCCAGCAGTACCTCCGGGACAGGGTACCACGAGCAGTACTTC.

This clonotype turned up a few times. CDR3 sequence: CASSGLLAGEGQPQHF. As DNA, the CDR3 is TGTGCCAGCAGTGGGCTTTTGGCAGGGGAAGGTCAGCCCCAGCATTTT. This rearrangement joins TRBV2 to TRBJ1-5, with D possibly being TRBD1 (6 bases). Trimming cost V 4 bases and J 6 bases, with 19 bases left between them. This CDR3 comprises 16 residues. In germline, CDR1 is SNHLY, CDR2 FYNNEI.

This clonotype was seen ten or more times. The rearrangement joins TRBV10-3 to TRBJ2-5; tentatively, D is TRBD2 (5 bases). Trimming pared 10 bases from V and 2 bases from J, leaving 11 bases between. Germline V gene data show CDR1 as ENHRY and CDR2 as SYGVKD. This CDR3 has 12 amino acids. CDR3 amino acids: CATGEQQETQYF. The CDR3 DNA sequence: TGTGCCACCGGGGAGCAACAAGAGACCCAGTACTTC.

This clonotype was seen at least ten times. The rearrangement uses TRBV18 and TRBJ1-2; the D is unclear. Germline CDR1 and CDR2: KGHSH and LQKENI. V was trimmed by 5 bases and J by 10 bases, leaving 11 bases between them. This CDR3 spans 11 amino acids. The CDR3 reads CASSGSWNYTF. CDR3 in DNA: TGTGCCAGCTCAGGGAGCTGGAACTACACCTTC.

The chain combines TRBV28 with TRBJ2-3; 8 positions match TRBD2. Looked up from germline, CDR1 is MDHEN and CDR2 is SYDVKM. The CDR3 has 15 amino acids. Trimming cost V 8 bases and J 4 bases; bases outside gene matches: 11. CDR3 in DNA: TGTGCCAGCTTGACGACTAGCGTCCATCCAGATACGCAGTATTTT. The encoded protein is CASLTTSVHPDTQYF.

This clonotype was observed a few times. The chain joins TRBV29-1 to TRBJ2-1; TRBD1 matches at 9 bases. V gave up 0 bases and J gave up 5 bases; unmatched junction bases: 8. CDR1 is SQVTM, CDR2 ANQGSEA, per germline. This CDR3 is 16 amino acids long. CDR3 in DNA: TGCAGCGTTGAAGATCAGGACAGGGGAGATAACAATGAGCAGTTCTTC. This codes for CSVEDQDRGDNNEQFF.

There are many counts of this clonotype. The chain employs TRBV28 and TRBJ2-4, with TRBD1 matching over 9 bases. Germline assignment: CDR1 MDHEN and CDR2 SYDVKM. V lost 4 bases to trimming and J lost 0 bases; unmatched junction nucleotides: 13. The CDR3 is 19 amino acids. CDR3 sequence reads: CASSSPILPGQGAKNIQYF. CDR3 in DNA: TGTGCCAGCAGTTCACCAATACTGCCGGGACAGGGAGCCAAAAACATTCAGTACTTC.

This clonotype was picked up a small number of times. The V and J genes are TRBV9 and TRBJ1-2, with D tentatively TRBD1 (6 bases). CDR1 and CDR2 (germline): SGDLS, YYNGEE. This CDR3 has 15 residues. V was trimmed by 3 bases and J by 5 bases, leaving 17 bases between them. CDR3 coding DNA: TGTGCCAGCAGCGCTCAAGAGACAGGACAATATGGCTACACCTTC. Translation: CASSAQETGQYGYTF.

This clonotype was counted between two and nine times. The chain employs TRBV4-1 and TRBJ1-2; maybe TRBD1 (5 bases). In germline, CDR1 is MGHRA, CDR2 YSYEKL. The CDR3 sequence is 12 residues long. With 1 base removed from V and 6 bases from J, the gap between germline ends came to 6 bases. CDR3 in amino acids: CASSQGGDGYTF. CDR3 in DNA: TGCGCCAGCAGCCAAGGAGGGGATGGCTACACCTTC.

This clonotype is judged medium-sized (0.01 to 0.1%). The V and J genes are TRBV11-2 and TRBJ2-7; TRBD1 aligns across 8 bases. This CDR3 is 16 amino acids long. Germline trimming cut 5 bases from V and 2 bases from J; bases unmatched to any gene: 11. From germline, CDR1 is SGHAT and CDR2 FQNNGV. CDR3: CASSNPGAGGAYEQYV. Written as DNA, the CDR3 is TGTGCCAGCAGCAACCCCGGGGCAGGGGGCGCCTACGAGCAGTACGTC.

This clonotype was seen a handful of times. This chain uses TRBV18 with TRBJ1-1; D is unclear. This CDR3 contains 16 residues. V dropped 2 bases and J dropped 3 bases, with 16 bases sitting between them. Germline lookup yields CDR1 KGHSH and CDR2 LQKENI. CDR3 sequence: CASSPFLADDDTEAFF. In nucleotides, the CDR3 is TGTGCCAGCTCACCATTCCTAGCCGACGACGACACTGAAGCTTTCTTT.

This clonotype was counted many times. One junction end disagrees with the germline gene, perhaps due to a read error. The chain uses TRBV29-1 and TRBJ1-1; 8 nucleotides match TRBD1. Germline V gives CDR1 SQVTM, CDR2 ANQGSEA. The length of the CDR3 is 13 residues. This chain's CDR3 is CSFDRGGGTEAFF. The CDR3, as DNA: TGCAGCTTTGACAGGGGAGGAGGCACTGAAGCTTTCTTT.

This clonotype has a count of ten or more. The chain recombines TRBV2 with TRBJ1-2, with D possibly matching TRBD1 (5 bases). There are 11 residues in the CDR3. Trimming removed 7 bases at V and 4 bases at J, with 7 bases between. Germline V gene data show CDR1 as SNHLY and CDR2 as FYNNEI. CDR3: CASIRGYGYTF. CDR3 coding DNA: TGTGCCAGCATAAGGGGCTATGGCTACACCTTC.

This clonotype was counted once. The V call is TRBV7-3, the J call TRBJ2-2; D is perhaps TRBD2 (5 bases). CDR1 SGHTA and CDR2 FQGTGA come from the germline V gene. V lost 5 bases and J lost 1, with 8 bases in between. The CDR3 covers 14 residues. This chain's CDR3 is CASSPSGNTGELFF. The CDR3 nucleotides read TGTGCCAGCAGCCCCAGCGGGAACACCGGGGAGCTGTTTTTT.

Ten or more counts support this clonotype. CDR3 sequence: CASSQDRMGRVSGYTF. CDR3 bases: TGCGCCAGCAGCCAAGACCGAATGGGCAGGGTCTCTGGCTACACCTTC. J is TRBJ1-2 and V is TRBV4-1; D might be TRBD1 (5 bases). This CDR3 has 16 amino acids. V dropped 0 bases and J dropped 7 bases, with 18 bases sitting between them. Germline CDR1 MGHRA, CDR2 YSYEKL.

This clonotype was seen ten or more times. V gene TRBV24-1 combines with J gene TRBJ2-3; D might be TRBD1 or TRBD2, each matching 5 bases. The germline V gene encodes CDR1 KGHDR and CDR2 SFDVKD. There are 16 residues in the CDR3. With 4 bases removed from V and 1 base from J, the gap between germline ends came to 14 bases. The CDR3 DNA is TGTGCCACCAGTGAGACCGGGGCTCACCGCACAGATACGCAGTATTTT. The encoded protein is CATSETGAHRTDTQYF.

In its sample, this clonotype was seen many times. The junction departs from the called germline gene at one end, perhaps through a read error. The chain recombines TRBV2 with TRBJ2-1; D gene unclear. CDR3 length: 13 residues. Per the germline V gene, CDR1 is SNHLY and CDR2 is FYNNEI. This CDR3 reads CASTLGSYNEQFF. CDR3 sequence (DNA): TGTGCCAGCACCCTGGGATCCTATAATGAGCAGTTCTTC.

This clonotype was seen repeatedly, ten times or more. J is TRBJ1-2 and V is TRBV12-3 or TRBV12-4, with 10 positions matching TRBD1. V dropped 3 bases and J dropped 6; count of bases not matched to a gene: 4. The CDR3 is 14 residues long. The CDR3 reads CASSLTGGENGYTF. CDR3 nucleotides: TGTGCCAGCAGTTTGACAGGGGGCGAAAATGGCTACACCTTC.

This clonotype was counted between two and nine times. The V gene is TRBV12-3 or TRBV12-4, the J gene TRBJ1-3; D is unresolved. V lost 2 bases and J lost 4, with 3 bases in between. CDR3 length: 12 amino acids. CDR3 sequence: CASSLKGNTIYF. The DNA of the CDR3 is TGTGCCAGCAGTTTAAAAGGAAACACCATATATTTT.

The chain employs TRBV19 and TRBJ2-4; 7 bases map to TRBD2. The germline V gene has CDR1 LNHDA and CDR2 SQIVND (reference sequence). This CDR3 comprises 13 residues. The V gene end was trimmed by 4 bases and the J gene end by 5 bases; junction bases not matched to a gene: 2. As DNA, the CDR3 is TGTGCCAGTAGTAAGCGGGGAGAAAACATTCAGTACTTC. Translation: CASSKRGENIQYF.

At least ten counts were recorded for this clonotype. The chain recombines TRBV4-1 with TRBJ2-7, with a tentative D call TRBD2 (6 bases). This CDR3 has 16 amino acids. V lost 1 base to trimming and J lost 4 bases, with 17 bases between them. The V gene's germline CDR1 is MGHRA and CDR2 YSYEKL. The CDR3 sequence: CASSQVRTGASYEQYF. Here the CDR3 DNA reads TGCGCCAGCAGCCAAGTAAGAACGGGAGCTTCGTACGAGCAGTACTTC.

This clonotype appeared once. The chain has TRBV29-1 and TRBJ2-2; TRBD1 or TRBD2 may be the D gene (5 bases each). CDR1 and CDR2 (germline): SQVTM, ANQGSEA. The length of the CDR3 is 14 residues. Trimming stripped 2 bases from V and 7 bases from J, with 14 bases between. The CDR3 spells CSVEWDPAGGELFF. CDR3 DNA: TGCAGCGTTGAATGGGACCCAGCCGGCGGGGAGCTGTTTTTT.